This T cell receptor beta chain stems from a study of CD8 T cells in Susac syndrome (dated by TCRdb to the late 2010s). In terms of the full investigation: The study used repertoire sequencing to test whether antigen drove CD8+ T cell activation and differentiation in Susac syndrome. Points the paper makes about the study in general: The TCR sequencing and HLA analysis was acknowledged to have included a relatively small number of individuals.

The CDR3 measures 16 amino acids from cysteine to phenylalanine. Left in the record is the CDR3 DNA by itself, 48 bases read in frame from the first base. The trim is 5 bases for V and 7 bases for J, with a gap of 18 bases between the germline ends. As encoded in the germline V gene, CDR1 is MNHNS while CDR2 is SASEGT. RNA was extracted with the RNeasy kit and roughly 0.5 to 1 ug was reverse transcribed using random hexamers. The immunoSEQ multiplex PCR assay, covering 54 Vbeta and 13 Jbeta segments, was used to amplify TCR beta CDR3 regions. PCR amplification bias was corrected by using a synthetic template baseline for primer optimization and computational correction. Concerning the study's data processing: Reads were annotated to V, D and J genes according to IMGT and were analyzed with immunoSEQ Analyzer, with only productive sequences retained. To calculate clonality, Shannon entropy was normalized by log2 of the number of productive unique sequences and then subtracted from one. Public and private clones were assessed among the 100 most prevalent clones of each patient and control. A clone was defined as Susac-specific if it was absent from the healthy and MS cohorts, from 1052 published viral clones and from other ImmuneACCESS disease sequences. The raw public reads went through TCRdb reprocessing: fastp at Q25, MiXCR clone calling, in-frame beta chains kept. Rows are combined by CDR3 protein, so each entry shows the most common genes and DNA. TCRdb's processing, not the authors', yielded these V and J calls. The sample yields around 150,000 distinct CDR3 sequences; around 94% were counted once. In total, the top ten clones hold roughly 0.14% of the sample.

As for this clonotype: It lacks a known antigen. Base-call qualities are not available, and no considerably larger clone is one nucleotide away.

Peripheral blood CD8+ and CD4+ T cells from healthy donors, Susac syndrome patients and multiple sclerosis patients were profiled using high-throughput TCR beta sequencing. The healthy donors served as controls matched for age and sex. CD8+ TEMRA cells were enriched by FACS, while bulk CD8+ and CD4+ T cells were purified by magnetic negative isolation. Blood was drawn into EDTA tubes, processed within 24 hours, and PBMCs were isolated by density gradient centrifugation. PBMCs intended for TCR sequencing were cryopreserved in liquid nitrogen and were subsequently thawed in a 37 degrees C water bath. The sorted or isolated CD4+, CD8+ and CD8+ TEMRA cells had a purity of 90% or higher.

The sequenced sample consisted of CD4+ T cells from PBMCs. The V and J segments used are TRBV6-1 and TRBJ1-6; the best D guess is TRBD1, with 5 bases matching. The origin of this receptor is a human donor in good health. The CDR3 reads CASSRQGTSTNSPLHF. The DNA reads TGTGCCAGCAGTCGTCAGGGAACATCTACCAATTCACCCCTCCACTTT.